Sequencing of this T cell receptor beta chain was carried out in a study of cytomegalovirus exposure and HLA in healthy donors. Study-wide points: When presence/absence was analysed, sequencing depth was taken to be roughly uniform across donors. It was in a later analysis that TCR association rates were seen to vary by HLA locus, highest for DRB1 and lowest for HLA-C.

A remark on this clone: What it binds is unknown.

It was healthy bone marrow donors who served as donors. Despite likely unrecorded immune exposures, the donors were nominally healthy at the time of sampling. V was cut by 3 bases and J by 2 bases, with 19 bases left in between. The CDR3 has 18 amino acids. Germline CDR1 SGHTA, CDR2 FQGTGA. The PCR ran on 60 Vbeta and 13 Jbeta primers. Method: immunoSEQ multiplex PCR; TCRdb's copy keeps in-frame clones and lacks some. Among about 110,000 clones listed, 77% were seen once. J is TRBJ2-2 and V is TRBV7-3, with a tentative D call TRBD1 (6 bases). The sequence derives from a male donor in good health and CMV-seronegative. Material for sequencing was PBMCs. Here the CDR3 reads CASSFTPMDRINTGELFF. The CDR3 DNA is TGTGCCAGCAGCTTTACCCCTATGGACAGAATTAACACCGGGGAGCTGTTTTTT.